One and the same sample provided the 17 T cell receptor delta chains below, sequenced in a study of γδ T cells in repeated Plasmodium falciparum infection. TCRdb made new clone calls on the multiplex PCR reads using CATT. Of 55,000 to 70,000 delta-chain clones listed, about 1.5% are singletons. Flow sorting of PBMC yielded separate Vgamma9/Vdelta2+ and Vdelta2-negative gammadelta T cell populations for bulk repertoire analysis. The sequencing input was gamma-delta T cells from blood. These receptors all stem from a pool of human donors (malaria-infected and uninfected, not separated).

Comment on this clone: This is likely an artifact of a read error, given a far larger clone one base away. Other DNA sequences from this sample encode an identical CDR3 as well. The chain has TRDV1 and TRDJ4, with D possibly matching TRDD3 (6 bases). No J segment appears in TCRdb, so it was assigned here by matching the sequence to germline. CDR1 is TSWWSYY, CDR2 QGS, per germline. This CDR3 is 20 amino acids long. The CDR3 sequence is CALGEPLLGPWNPPSGPLIF. CDR3 sequence (DNA): TGTGCTCTCGGGGAACCCCTCCTGGGGCCGTGGAATCCCCCATCTGGACCCCTGATCTTT.

Comments on this clone: A far larger clone is only one base removed, so a read error is likely. The rearrangement links TRDV1 to TRDJ1; 10 nucleotides match TRDD3. The J gene is absent in TCRdb and was assigned here via DNA matching to germline. The CDR3 spans 22 residues. The germline CDR1 and CDR2 sequences are TSWWSYY and QGS. DNA of the CDR3: TGTGCTCTTGGGGAACGGGTTAACCAAATTTACTGGGGGATGTCCTACACTGATAAACTCATCTTT. Residues: CALGERVNQIYWGMSYTDKLIF.

This clone was found many times. A far larger clone is off by one base, so a read error is likely. This sample includes further DNA sequences coding for the same CDR3. The rearrangement joins TRDV1 to TRDJ1; no clear D gene. Germline V gene lookup returns CDR1 TSWWSYY and CDR2 QGS. The CDR3 spans 14 residues. CDR3 amino acids: CALGRNIRTDKLIF. Written as DNA, the CDR3 is TGTGCTCTTGGGAGGAACATCAGGACCGACAAACTCATCTTT.

This clone was seen a few times. The protein that TCRdb holds for this DNA derives from a much larger clone and differs from the translated DNA at residue 13, which likely indicates a read error; the protein shown here is translated from the DNA. Other DNA sequences in this sample translate to the same CDR3. The rearrangement uses TRDV1 and TRDJ1; 7 nucleotides align to TRDD2. The CDR3 is 21 residues long. Germline CDR1 is TSWWSYY and CDR2 is QGS. Trimming cost V 6 bases and J 0 bases; bases outside gene matches: 25. The CDR3 DNA reads TGTGCTCTTGGCAGGGCGCTTCCTATCGTGCTACTGTCTCTGTACACCGATAAACTCATCTTT. Translating gives CALGRALPIVLLSLYTDKLIF.

Remarks on this clone: The amino acid sequence in TCRdb belongs to a much larger clone and departs from this DNA's translation at residue 16, likely a sequencing read error; the sequence shown is translated from the DNA. The J gene is TRDJ1, the V gene TRDV1; 8 nucleotides match TRDD3. The J gene, missing from TCRdb, was assigned here through DNA to germline matching. The CDR3 has 22 residues. Per germline, CDR1 TSWWSYY and CDR2 QGS. CDR3 sequence (DNA): TGTGCTCTTGGGGAATCTCACGCCCTACGCATTCGGGGGATAGAGAACACCGGTAAACTCATCTTT. Its protein is CALGESHALRIRGIENTGKLIF.

A note on this clone: This sequence is one base from a far larger clone and is likely a read error. Within the sample, other DNA sequences also encode this same CDR3. The V and J genes are TRDV1 and TRDJ1; D gene unclear. The CDR3 totals 22 residues. Germline loops: CDR1 TSWWSYY, CDR2 QGS. CDR3 DNA: TGTGCTCTTGGAGAACCCGGTCCCTTTTGCCGTACGGTGGCCGGGTGCACCGATAAACTCATCTTT. This encodes CALGEPGPFCRTVAGCTDKLIF.

This clone was found a few times. A far more abundant clone sits one base away, making this likely a read error. Other DNA sequences in this sample translate to the same CDR3. The rearrangement links TRDV3 to TRDJ1; TRDD3 matches 10 bases. V shed 0 bases, J shed 6 bases, and the junction held 25 bases outside the gene matches. The CDR3 sequence is 20 residues long. The germline V gene has CDR1 TVYSNPD and CDR2 GDNSRS (reference sequence). As DNA, the CDR3 is TGTGCCTTTAGCTTTAGGGGGGGATACGTAAGGCCACGGAAGACCCATAAACTCATCTTT. This sequence encodes CAFSFRGGYVRPRKTHKLIF.

With respect to this clone: A far larger clone differs by one base, so this is likely a read error. Distinct nucleotide sequences in the sample also encode this CDR3. This chain joins TRDV3 and TRDJ1, with 9 nucleotides matching TRDD3. This CDR3 spans 19 amino acids. CDR1 and CDR2 (germline): TVYSNPD, GDNSRS (reference sequence). CDR3 in amino acids: CAYFRGPYWGNPATDKLIF. The CDR3 DNA reads TGTGCCTACTTTAGGGGCCCTTACTGGGGGAATCCCGCCACCGATAAACTCATCTTC.

In this sample, this clone turned up a few times. A far larger clone is one base from this, pointing to a likely read error. The sample carries other DNA sequences with the same CDR3. The gene calls are TRDV1 and TRDJ1, with 10 bases identical to TRDD3. Germline V CDR1 and CDR2: TSWWSYY, QGS. CDR3 length equals 19 residues. V trimming: 0 bases; J trimming: 10 bases; junction bases outside the gene matches: 20. CDR3 amino acids: CALGELPPPLLGDCWRLIF. In DNA, the CDR3 is TGTGCTCTTGGGGAACTTCCTCCGCCTCTACTGGGGGATTGCTGGAGACTCATCTTT.

As regards this clone: The amino acid sequence in TCRdb belongs to a much larger clone and departs from this DNA's translation at residue 14, likely a sequencing read error; the sequence shown is translated from the DNA. The V gene is TRDV1; the J gene was not called; TRDD3 is the table's D call and was not checked against the DNA. CDR1 TSWWSYY and CDR2 QGS come from the germline V gene. The CDR3 extends over 16 amino acids. The CDR3 reads CALGEGGFWGANKPIF. CDR3 nucleotide sequence: TGTGCTCTTGGGGAAGGGGGTTTCTGGGGGGCGAACAAACCCATCTTT.

Points on this clone: A far larger clone is off by one base, so a read error is likely. This sample also contains other DNA sequences that code for the same CDR3. The V segment is TRDV1, and no J call was made; TRDD3 was called by the table and not checked on the DNA. There are 19 residues in the CDR3. Germline V gives CDR1 TSWWSYY, CDR2 QGS. The CDR3 is CALGGLFYGSSSYTDKLIF. DNA of the CDR3: TGTGCTCTTGGGGGGCTGTTTTACGGTTCGTCGTCGTACACCGATAAACTCATCTTC.

As for this clone: A far larger clone is off by one base, so a read error is likely. The same CDR3 also results from other DNA sequences found in this sample. The chain recombines TRDV1 with TRDJ1; 8 bases line up with TRDD2. TCRdb records no J gene; here it was assigned by comparing the DNA to germline. After removal of 3 bases from V and 10 bases from J, the junction contained 19 bases not matched to a gene. The CDR3 has 17 residues. The V gene's germline CDR1 is TSWWSYY and CDR2 QGS. CDR3 residues: CALGETSYLPQEGGLIF. Written as DNA, the CDR3 is TGTGCTCTTGGGGAGACTTCCTACCTTCCGCAAGAAGGTGGACTCATCTTT.

This clone was seen more than once but under ten times. The protein that TCRdb holds for this DNA derives from a much larger clone and differs from the translated DNA at residue 12, which likely indicates a read error; the protein shown here is translated from the DNA. The chain has TRDV1 and TRDJ1; the match to TRDD3 covers 8 bases. No J gene was available from TCRdb, and it was assigned here by a germline match of the DNA. V trimming: 2 bases; J trimming: 7 bases; junction bases outside the gene matches: 18. Per the germline V gene, CDR1 is TSWWSYY and CDR2 is QGS. The CDR3 has 18 amino acids. Written as DNA, the CDR3 is TGTGCTCTTGGGGAAATGCAGGAACTACTGGGGGGTACCCTTAAACTCATCTTT. Translating gives CALGEMQELLGGTLKLIF.

This clone was recorded many times. TCRdb has a much larger clone's protein, which differs at residue 13 from the translation of this DNA, likely because of a read error; what is shown is the protein translated from the DNA. The rearrangement uses TRDV1 and TRDJ1; possibly TRDD3 for D (6 bases). V gave up 3 bases and J gave up 5 bases, with 25 bases separating them. This CDR3 comprises 18 residues. Germline loops: CDR1 TSWWSYY, CDR2 QGS. CDR3 residues: CALGDLFPLLLGLDKLIF. The CDR3 DNA reads TGTGCTCTTGGGGATCTTTTTCCCCTCTTACTGGGATTGGATAAACTCATCTTT.

This clone was picked up a small number of times. TCRdb's protein, taken from a much larger clone, differs from this DNA's translation at residue 4, likely owing to a read error; the protein displayed comes from the DNA. The chain has TRDV1 and TRDJ1; 8 bases are shared with TRDD3. Here the J gene was assigned by germline matching of the DNA, as TCRdb has none. CDR1 is TSWWSYY and CDR2 is QGS in the germline V gene. The CDR3 contains 21 residues. The CDR3 sequence: CALRELAFPNTGGTYTDKLIF. The CDR3 DNA reads TGTGCTCTTAGGGAATTGGCCTTCCCGAATACTGGGGGCACTTACACCGATAAACTCATCTTT.

The sample holds many counts of this clone. Other nucleotide sequences from this sample produce the same CDR3. J is TRDJ1 and V is TRDV1; 9 positions agree with TRDD3. CDR3 length: 24 amino acids. Unmatched junction bases numbered 30, after V lost 4 bases and J lost 0 bases. The V gene's germline CDR1 is TSWWSYY and CDR2 QGS. In DNA, the CDR3 is TGTGCTCTTGGGGCCCAAAACGTAATTCCTGAGCCGGGGGATACTAGTGGGTACACCGATAAACTCATCTTT. It encodes CALGAQNVIPEPGDTSGYTDKLIF.

This clone was detected a few times. TCRdb pairs this DNA with a much larger clone's protein that differs at residue 7, likely a read error; the protein shown was translated from the DNA. The V and J genes are TRDV1 and TRDJ1; D is possibly TRDD2 (7 bases). The J gene was not available in TCRdb and was assigned here by matching the DNA to germline segments. Trimming cost V 5 bases and J 0 bases, with 37 bases left between them. The CDR3 runs to 23 residues. Per germline, CDR1 TSWWSYY and CDR2 QGS. The CDR3 protein is CALGSCVPTPWDWGPPYTDKLIF. The CDR3 DNA is TGTGCTCTTGGGTCCTGTGTTCCTACTCCTTGGGATTGGGGGCCACCCTACACCGATAAACTCATCTTT.